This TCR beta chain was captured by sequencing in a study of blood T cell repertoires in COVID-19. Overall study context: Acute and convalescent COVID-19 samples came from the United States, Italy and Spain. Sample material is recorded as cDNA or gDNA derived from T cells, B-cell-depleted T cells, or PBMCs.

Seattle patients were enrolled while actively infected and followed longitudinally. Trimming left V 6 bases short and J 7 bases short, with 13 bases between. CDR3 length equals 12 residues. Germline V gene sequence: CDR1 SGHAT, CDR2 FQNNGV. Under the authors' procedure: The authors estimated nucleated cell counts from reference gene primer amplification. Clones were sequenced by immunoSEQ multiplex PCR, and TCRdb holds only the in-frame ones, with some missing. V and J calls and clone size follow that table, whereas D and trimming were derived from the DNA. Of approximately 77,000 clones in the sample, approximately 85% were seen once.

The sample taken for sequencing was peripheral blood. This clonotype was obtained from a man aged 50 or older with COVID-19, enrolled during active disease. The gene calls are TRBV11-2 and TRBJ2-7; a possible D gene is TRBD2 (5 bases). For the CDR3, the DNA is TGTGCCAGCAGTTCCCTATCGGGGGAGCAGTACTTC. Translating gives CASSSLSGEQYF.